Below are 26 T cell receptor beta chains sequenced from a single sample in a study of T cell responses to AZD1222 COVID-19 vaccine (dated by TCRdb to about 2021). This specimen's time point label, per the study, means: baseline before first vaccination. What the treatment or condition label conveys for this sample: meningococcal conjugate vaccine given as trial control. The method was the immunoSEQ multiplex PCR assay. TCRdb holds this immuneACCESS table with in-frame rearrangements only. Some clones are missing; in checked studies, unresolved V genes explain under half, and the rest has no known cause. This sample lists 150,000 or so clones; 80% to 90% were detected once. 5.5% of the sample rests with the top ten. Material: peripheral blood, obtained on day 0 of MenACWY control vaccination. The receptors stem from an adult in good health.

The chain recombines TRBV6-5 with TRBJ1-5, with 8 nucleotides matching TRBD1. After removal of 6 bases from V and 4 bases from J, the junction contained 8 bases not matched to a gene. The germline CDR1 and CDR2 sequences are MNHEY and SVGAGI. The CDR3 has 15 residues. This CDR3 reads CASRPGGAGNQPQHF. The CDR3 DNA follows: TGTGCCAGCAGGCCAGGGGGCGCGGGGAATCAGCCCCAGCATTTT.

The CDR3 loop is CASSEEYGTYEQYV. The DNA for the CDR3 is TGTGCCAGCAGCGAGGAGTACGGAACCTACGAGCAGTACGTC. The rearrangement joins TRBV7-9 to TRBJ2-7, with D hard to call. V was trimmed by 5 bases and J by 2 bases, leaving 13 bases between them. CDR3 length equals 14 residues. Germline V lookup: CDR1 SEHNR, CDR2 FQNEAQ (reference sequence).

The chain combines TRBV15 with TRBJ2-7; 9 nucleotides agree with TRBD2. The CDR3 runs to 14 residues. After removal of 1 base from V and 5 bases from J, the junction contained 3 bases not matched to a gene. Germline assignment: CDR1 LNHNV and CDR2 YYDKDF (reference sequence). The CDR3 DNA is TGTGCCACCAGCAGAGGGGGGACTAGCAACGAGCAGTACTTC. It specifies CATSRGGTSNEQYF.

V gene TRBV19 combines with J gene TRBJ2-2, with TRBD1 matching over 8 bases. V was clipped by 3 bases and J by 3 bases; unmatched bases: 6. Germline CDR1 LNHDA, CDR2 SQIVND (reference sequence). CDR3 length: 16 amino acids. The CDR3 DNA reads TGTGCCAGTAGTATTACGACAGGGGATCACACCGGGGAGCTGTTTTTT. Protein product: CASSITTGDHTGELFF.

The V gene is TRBV28, the J gene TRBJ1-5, with D unclear. CDR1 MDHEN and CDR2 SYDVKM come from the germline V gene. Trimming took off 3 bases at V and 4 bases at J, with 10 bases between the two ends. CDR3 length equals 14 residues. CDR3 sequence: CASSFSRQNQPQHF. CDR3 in DNA: TGTGCCAGCAGTTTTAGCAGGCAAAATCAGCCCCAGCATTTT.

The chain uses TRBV6-2 or TRBV6-3 and TRBJ2-2, with a tentative D call TRBD2 (6 bases). Trimming cost V 3 bases and J 9 bases, with 14 bases left between them. This CDR3 has 14 amino acids. CDR1 is MNHEY, CDR2 SVGEGT, per germline. The CDR3 here is CASSYPGTFRELFF. DNA for the CDR3: TGTGCCAGCAGTTATCCCGGGACTTTCAGGGAGCTGTTTTTT.

This clone has just one count. The chain recombines TRBV3-1 (or the pseudogene TRBV3-2) with TRBJ1-4; D gene uncertain. The V end lost 4 bases, the J end lost 13 bases, and 16 bases lay between the germline ends. CDR3 length equals 13 residues. Germline CDR1 LGHDT, CDR2 YNNKEL (reference sequence). CDR3 DNA: TGTGCCAGCAGCCCCAGGCTGGAAACGGGACTGTTTTTT. This codes for CASSPRLETGLFF.

This chain connects TRBV19 to TRBJ1-1; D remains ambiguous. Germline-derived CDR1 and CDR2 are LNHDA and SQIVND (reference sequence). Trimming removed 3 bases from V and 7 bases from J, with 15 bases in between. This CDR3 region has 14 residues. CDR3 nucleotide sequence: TGTGCCAGTAGTATCCCCGCCTCAAGCAGTGAAGCTTTCTTT. This encodes CASSIPASSSEAFF. Drawing the rest from reference TRBV19 and TRBJ1-1, the complete variable domain is DGGITQSPKYLFRKEGQNVTLSCEQNLNHDAMYWYRQDPGQGLRLIYYSQIVNDFQKGDIAEGYSVSREKKESFPLTVTSAQKNPTAFYLCASSIPASSSEAFFGQGTRLTVV.

The rearrangement links TRBV11-2 to TRBJ2-2; 10 positions agree with TRBD2. The CDR3 is 17 residues long. The germline CDR1 and CDR2 sequences are SGHAT and FQNNGV. The V segment lost 4 bases and the J segment 4 bases; nucleotides outside the gene matches: 9. The CDR3 here is CASSSPPGLAATGELFF. CDR3 bases: TGTGCCAGCAGCTCCCCCCCCGGACTAGCGGCCACCGGGGAGCTGTTTTTT.

This sequence joins TRBV25-1 and TRBJ1-4; D might be TRBD1 (6 bases). The CDR3 extends over 16 amino acids. Germline V CDR1 and CDR2: MGHDK, SYGVNS. The ends were cut back, 3 bases at V and 5 bases at J, with 16 bases in the middle. The DNA of the CDR3 is TGTGCCAGCAGTGATCGGGGGACACCCCGGAATGAAAAACTGTTTTTT. The encoded protein is CASSDRGTPRNEKLFF.

V is TRBV19 and J is TRBJ2-7; TRBD1 might be the D (6 bases). The CDR3 covers 15 residues. Germline lookup yields CDR1 LNHDA and CDR2 SQIVND (reference sequence). Trimming removed 5 bases at V and 2 bases at J, with 16 bases between. The CDR3 DNA follows: TGTGCCAGTAGTGCTCAACAGGGACGGGCCTACGAGCAGTACTTC. Encoded protein: CASSAQQGRAYEQYF.

The CDR3 loop reads CATSSLQGKEQYV. CDR3 coding DNA: TGTGCCACCAGCAGCTTACAGGGGAAGGAGCAGTACGTC. This chain uses TRBV15 with TRBJ2-7, with 7 nucleotides matching TRBD1. Germline trimming cut 3 bases from V and 7 bases from J; bases unmatched to any gene: 6. There are 13 residues in the CDR3. The germline CDR1 and CDR2 sequences are LNHNV and YYDKDF (reference sequence).

This sequence joins TRBV10-1 and TRBJ1-5; TRBD1 is a possible D gene (6 bases). This CDR3 region has 13 residues. Germline V lookup: CDR1 WNHNN, CDR2 SYGVQD (reference sequence). V was trimmed by 8 bases and J by 9 bases, leaving 17 bases between them. This chain's CDR3 is CASCTTGTWPQHF. In DNA, the CDR3 is TGCGCCAGCTGTACGACAGGTACATGGCCCCAGCATTTT.

The rearrangement uses TRBV12-3 or TRBV12-4 and TRBJ2-2, with unresolved D. V lost 6 bases and J 4 bases, leaving 9 bases between the germline ends. The CDR3 is 13 residues long. For the CDR3, the DNA is TGTGCCAGCAGATCCTCAAGCACCGGGGAGCTGTTTTTT. Translated, it gives CASRSSSTGELFF.

This sequence joins TRBV5-5 and TRBJ1-5; no clear D gene. V was shortened by 4 bases and J by 5 bases, with 10 bases between the two germline ends. The CDR3 runs to 13 residues. CDR1 is SGHKS, CDR2 YYEKEE, per germline (reference sequence). The CDR3 DNA follows: TGTGCCAGCAGCACGAACCCCGATCAGCCCCAGCATTTT. Protein: CASSTNPDQPQHF.

This chain links TRBV5-4 with TRBJ2-2, with D maybe TRBD2 (6 bases). Germline V gene sequence: CDR1 SGHNT, CDR2 YYREEE (reference sequence). The CDR3 has 17 residues. The V end was cut by 4 bases, the J end by 5 bases, with 21 bases between. The CDR3 DNA sequence: TGTGCCAGCAGCCCGAAAGGGGCCGGGGGTAAAACCGGGGAGCTGTTTTTT. This translates into CASSPKGAGGKTGELFF. The variable domain in full, with the rest retrieved from reference TRBV5-4 and TRBJ2-2, is ETGVTQSPTHLIKTRGQQVTLRCSSQSGHNTVSWYQQALGQGPQFIFQYYREEENGRGNFPPRFSGLQFPNYSSELNVNALELDDSALYLCASSPKGAGGKTGELFFGEGSRLTVL.

The gene calls are TRBV7-9 and TRBJ2-5, with D possibly TRBD2 on 5 matching bases. This CDR3 is built from 13 residues. Germline loops: CDR1 SEHNR, CDR2 FQNEAQ (reference sequence). Trimming removed 4 bases at V and 10 bases at J, with 16 bases between. The CDR3 DNA follows: TGTGCCAGCAGCTATCAAGAGGGCGCCAGCCAGTACTTC. Its protein product is CASSYQEGASQYF.

The chain is built from TRBV5-1 and TRBJ1-6, with TRBD1 matching 7 bases. The V gene's germline CDR1 is SGHRS and CDR2 YFSETQ. J lost 8 bases, V lost 4 bases, and 9 bases had no gene match. CDR3 length equals 15 residues. The CDR3 nucleotides read TGCGCCAGCAGCGGGAACCGGGACAGTCATTCACCCCTCCACTTT. Protein sequence: CASSGNRDSHSPLHF.

The chain recombines TRBV27 with TRBJ1-2; D remains ambiguous. This CDR3 contains 15 residues. Germline CDR1 is MNHEY and CDR2 is SMNVEV (reference sequence). V was shortened by 0 bases and J by 4 bases, with 12 bases between the two germline ends. The CDR3 here is CASSLSRGGSYGYTF. The CDR3 region has the DNA TGTGCCAGCAGTTTATCTCGGGGTGGGAGCTATGGCTACACCTTC.

The chain uses TRBV7-6 and TRBJ2-3; maybe TRBD1 (5 bases). Between the trimmed V and J ends, which lost 5 bases and 0 bases, there was a span of 12 bases. Germline V gene sequence: CDR1 SGHVS, CDR2 FNYEAQ. The CDR3 has 15 amino acids. The CDR3 here is CASSDLTGSTDTQYF. The CDR3 bases are TGTGCCAGCAGCGACCTCACAGGAAGCACAGATACGCAGTATTTT.

The chain uses TRBV15 and TRBJ1-6; D remains unclear. CDR1 is LNHNV and CDR2 is YYDKDF in the germline V gene (reference sequence). The CDR3 spans 14 residues. V was trimmed by 2 bases and J by 6 bases, leaving 8 bases between them. This CDR3 is CATSRTMGNSPLHF. The CDR3 DNA reads as TGTGCCACCAGCAGAACGATGGGTAATTCACCCCTCCACTTT.

This clone came up once. The chain combines TRBV6-2 or TRBV6-3 with TRBJ2-2; D may match TRBD1 or TRBD2 (5 bases each). Trimming cost V 2 bases and J 6 bases, with 16 bases left between them. Germline CDR1 is MNHEY and CDR2 is SVGEGT. The CDR3 is made up of 16 amino acids. CDR3 in amino acids: CASSYPRGLGAGELFF. In DNA, the CDR3 is TGTGCCAGCAGTTACCCCCGGGGCCTGGGGGCCGGGGAGCTGTTTTTT.

V is TRBV7-9 and J is TRBJ2-1, with a tentative D call TRBD1 (5 bases). CDR3 length equals 12 residues. Trimming removed 3 bases from V and 6 bases from J, with 6 bases in between. The V gene's germline CDR1 is SEHNR and CDR2 FQNEAQ (reference sequence). The CDR3 DNA reads as TGTGCCAGCAGCTTCACAGGCAATGAGCAGTTCTTC. Its translation: CASSFTGNEQFF.

The gene calls are TRBV12-3 or TRBV12-4 and TRBJ2-6; D not certain. CDR3 length: 13 amino acids. V shed 3 bases and J shed 6 bases, with 6 bases lying between them. As DNA, the CDR3 is TGTGCCAGCAGTTTGGTGGTGGCCAACGTCCTGACTTTC. Its protein is CASSLVVANVLTF.

The rearrangement links TRBV27 to TRBJ1-1, with 8 bases lining up with TRBD1. The ends lost 4 bases at V and 5 bases at J; junction bases unmatched: 9. The CDR3 has 15 residues. Germline V CDR1 and CDR2: MNHEY, SMNVEV (reference sequence). The CDR3 protein is CASSSPQGATTEAFF. The CDR3 coding sequence is TGTGCCAGCAGTTCACCCCAGGGGGCGACGACTGAAGCTTTCTTT.

There are a few counts of this clone. The chain recombines TRBV11-2 with TRBJ2-7; tentative D call: TRBD2 (5 bases). The CDR3 is 16 amino acids. V dropped 5 bases and J dropped 2 bases, with 19 bases sitting between them. Germline assignment: CDR1 SGHAT and CDR2 FQNNGV. The CDR3 spells CASSGTRDHTPYEQYF. DNA for the CDR3: TGTGCCAGCAGCGGCACTAGAGATCACACACCCTACGAGCAGTACTTC.